Below, 10 T cell receptor beta chains from the same sample are listed, as sequenced in a study of cytotoxic CD8 clonotypes in ibrutinib-treated CLL. Sequencing used immunoSEQ multiplex PCR; TCRdb keeps in-frame clones, though not all of them. The repertoire holds 50,000 to 70,000 clones, with around 52% as singletons. This sample comprised PBMCs, obtained at disease progression, from a patient treated with ibrutinib. Receptor source: a human donor with chronic lymphocytic leukemia.

This clone was detected only a few times. The chain employs TRBV25-1 and TRBJ2-7; 9 positions match TRBD2. Germline CDR1 reads MGHDK; CDR2 reads SYGVNS. V lost 5 bases to trimming and J lost 4 bases; unmatched junction nucleotides: 9. This CDR3 has 15 amino acids. CDR3 region: CASSLLGLAGYEQYF. In DNA form, the CDR3 reads TGTGCCAGCAGTCTCCTCGGGCTAGCGGGATACGAGCAGTACTTC.

This clone was counted ten times or more. The gene calls are TRBV29-1 and TRBJ1-1; the match to TRBD1 covers 7 bases. Germline V CDR1 and CDR2: SQVTM, ANQGSEA. CDR3 length equals 14 residues. Trimming removed 0 bases from V and 4 bases from J; junction bases left unmatched: 5. The DNA of the CDR3 is TGCAGCGTTGAAGAAGCCGGGACAGCCACTGAAGCTTTCTTT. Translation gives CSVEEAGTATEAFF.

This rearrangement joins TRBV28 to TRBJ1-1; D is unclear. CDR1 is MDHEN, CDR2 SYDVKM, per germline. The length of the CDR3 is 14 residues. With 2 bases removed from V and 0 bases from J, the gap between germline ends came to 7 bases. As DNA, the CDR3 is TGTGCCAGCAGTTTAAGGCAGGTGAACACTGAAGCTTTCTTT. Translation: CASSLRQVNTEAFF.

The genes are TRBV11-3 and TRBJ2-3; 14 nucleotides match TRBD2. Germline trimming cut 5 bases from V and 1 base from J; bases unmatched to any gene: 2. This CDR3 is 16 amino acids long. Germline CDR1 reads SGHNT; CDR2 reads YENEEA. The CDR3 nucleotides are TGTGCCAGCAGCGAGACTAGCGGGAGGGGCACAGATACGCAGTATTTT. Protein product: CASSETSGRGTDTQYF.

The rearrangement links TRBV30 to TRBJ1-2, with D hard to call. Deletions cut 1 base from V and 0 bases from J, with 15 bases between. This CDR3 spans 16 amino acids. Germline V lookup: CDR1 GTSNPN, CDR2 SVGIG (reference sequence). The CDR3 DNA follows: TGTGCCTGGAGTGCTGGGATTCTCTTAGCTAACTATGGCTACACCTTC. It specifies CAWSAGILLANYGYTF.

This clone is a singleton in its sample. The chain is built from TRBV5-5 and TRBJ2-5, with 11 bases lining up with TRBD2. The CDR3 is 15 residues long. V shed 3 bases, J shed 5 bases, and the junction held 6 bases outside the gene matches. The germline CDR1 and CDR2 sequences are SGHKS and YYEKEE (reference sequence). CDR3 coding DNA: TGTGCCAGCAGCTGGGTAGCGGGAGGGCGCGAGACCCAGTACTTC. Its translation is CASSWVAGGRETQYF. Supplemented by reference TRBV5-5 and TRBJ2-5, the full variable domain reads DAGVTQSPTHLIKTRGQQVTLRCSPISGHKSVSWYQQVLGQGPQFIFQYYEKEERGRGNFPDRFSARQFPNYSSELNVNALLLGDSALYLCASSWVAGGRETQYFGPGTRLLVL.

This chain uses TRBV23-1 with TRBJ2-7; unclear D gene. TRBV23-1 is classed as an ORF, of uncertain function. The CDR3 is 13 residues long. Trimming removed 6 bases at V and 3 bases at J, with 12 bases between. CDR3 in amino acids: CASSRGRVYEQYF. For the CDR3, the DNA is TGCGCCAGCAGCCGAGGAAGGGTCTACGAGCAGTACTTC.

The rearrangement joins TRBV28 to TRBJ1-5, with D possibly matching TRBD1 (5 bases). V lost 6 bases to trimming and J lost 3 bases, with 9 bases between them. The CDR3 length is 13 residues. Per the germline V gene, CDR1 is MDHEN and CDR2 is SYDVKM. The CDR3: CASRPGANQPQHF. DNA of the CDR3: TGTGCCAGCAGACCCGGGGCCAATCAGCCCCAGCATTTT.

This clone was picked up a small number of times. The J gene is TRBJ1-5, the V gene TRBV27, with unresolved D. Trimming removed 4 bases at V and 11 bases at J, with 9 bases between. The CDR3 totals 11 residues. Germline V CDR1 and CDR2: MNHEY, SMNVEV (reference sequence). The CDR3 region is CASSSGLSQHF. The CDR3 DNA reads TGTGCCAGCAGTTCCGGTTTGTCCCAGCATTTT.

The chain carries TRBV29-1 and TRBJ2-1, with D possibly TRBD2 on 6 matching bases. With 7 bases removed from V and 5 bases from J, the gap between germline ends came to 18 bases. The CDR3 consists of 14 residues. In germline, CDR1 is SQVTM, CDR2 ANQGSEA. In DNA form, the CDR3 reads TGCAGCGCGGTTCCGGCCTGGGGGGACAATGAGCAGTTCTTC. This codes for CSAVPAWGDNEQFF.